The 9 T cell receptor beta chains presented below share a single source sample, sequenced in a study of graft-versus-host responses after intestinal transplantation. Repertoires were generated with immunoSEQ multiplex PCR, while TCRdb's copy carries only in-frame clones and drops some. The data show over 20,000 clones, approximately 40% seen once. Sample: alloreactive CD4+ T cells from a mixed lymphocyte reaction culture, taken before intestinal transplant. Subset in this sample: CFSE-low proliferating T cells sorted from roughly 6-day pre-transplant mixed lymphocyte reaction (GvH or HvG direction). Receptors originate from a human patient who received an intestinal transplant.

Only a few counts were recorded for this clone. This chain joins TRBV5-6 and TRBJ2-7; D not resolved. Germline V gene data show CDR1 as SGHDT and CDR2 as YYEEEE. Trimming shortened V by 4 bases and J by 3 bases, and 14 bases separated the two germline ends. The CDR3 contains 14 residues. The CDR3 here is CASSQRPGYYEQYF. The CDR3 DNA reads TGTGCCAGCAGCCAACGACCGGGTTACTACGAGCAGTACTTC.

The chain carries TRBV11-1 and TRBJ1-6; D may be TRBD1 (5 bases). CDR1 and CDR2 from the germline V gene are SGHAT and FQDESV (reference sequence). The CDR3 runs 14 residues. V lost 1 base to trimming and J lost 7 bases, with 8 bases between them. The CDR3 loop reads CASSLDRGNSPLHF. The CDR3 region has the DNA TGTGCCAGCAGCTTAGACCGGGGGAATTCACCCCTCCACTTT.

The chain uses TRBV21-1 and TRBJ1-5. TRBV21-1 is classified as a pseudogene. The CDR3 extends over 14 amino acids. Here the CDR3 reads CASSKVNPDQPQHF. The CDR3 DNA follows: TGTGCCAGCAGCAAAGTAAATCCTGATCAGCCCCAGCATTTT.

This clone has more than one count but fewer than ten. The rearrangement joins TRBV6-5 to TRBJ2-7, with D tentatively TRBD1 (6 bases). Germline V gene sequence: CDR1 MNHEY, CDR2 SVGAGI. The CDR3 sequence is 13 residues long. V lost 5 bases to trimming and J lost 1 base, with 9 bases between them. The CDR3 loop is CASSPTGSYEQYF. For the CDR3, the DNA is TGTGCCAGCAGTCCTACAGGGTCCTACGAGCAGTACTTC.

The V gene is TRBV9, the J gene TRBJ2-3; no definite D call. The CDR3 covers 12 residues. The germline gives CDR1 SGDLS, CDR2 YYNGEE. The V and J ends lost 0 bases and 5 bases respectively, with 4 bases between them. This CDR3 is CASSVGLDTQYF. The CDR3 DNA reads as TGTGCCAGCAGCGTAGGACTAGATACGCAGTATTTT.

The chain carries TRBV9 and TRBJ2-1, with 10 bases that match TRBD2. J lost 4 bases, V lost 3 bases, and 10 bases had no gene match. The CDR3 runs 17 residues. Germline assignment: CDR1 SGDLS and CDR2 YYNGEE. The CDR3 region is CASSAGSSGGFYNEQFF. The CDR3, as DNA: TGTGCCAGCAGCGCGGGTTCTAGCGGGGGTTTTTACAATGAGCAGTTCTTC.

V usage is TRBV6-1 and J usage is TRBJ2-1; TRBD1 aligns across 10 bases. Looked up from germline, CDR1 is MNHNS and CDR2 is SASEGT. The CDR3 loop spans 17 amino acids. J was trimmed by 4 bases and V by 3 bases; bases with no gene match: 9. In DNA form, the CDR3 reads TGTGCCAGCAGTGAGGACCCCGGGACAGGGGTTTACAATGAGCAGTTCTTC. Protein sequence: CASSEDPGTGVYNEQFF.

This clone has only a few counts. The V gene is TRBV6-4, the J gene TRBJ1-5, with 7 positions matching TRBD1. Germline CDR1 and CDR2: MRHNA and SNTAGT. The CDR3 loop spans 15 amino acids. Germline trimming cut 6 bases from V and 3 bases from J; bases unmatched to any gene: 8. The CDR3 here is CASRNRGRDNQPQHF. CDR3 sequence (DNA): TGTGCCAGCAGGAATAGGGGGCGGGACAATCAGCCCCAGCATTTT.

By share, this clone counts as medium-sized. The rearrangement uses TRBV2 and TRBJ1-5; 7 bases line up with TRBD1. The V gene end was trimmed by 6 bases and the J gene end by 2 bases; junction bases not matched to a gene: 10. CDR3 length: 16 residues. CDR1 SNHLY and CDR2 FYNNEI come from the germline V gene. The CDR3 DNA is TGTGCCAGCAGGGGACAGCGACGTAGGGGCAATCAGCCCCAGCATTTT. Translating it yields CASRGQRRRGNQPQHF.